What follows are 25 T cell receptor beta chains derived from one specimen sequenced in a study of blood T cell repertoires in COVID-19. Assay: immunoSEQ multiplex PCR; the TCRdb copy retains only in-frame clones and omits some. The data hold about 220,000 clones, with more than 75% observed a single time. Sequenced input: peripheral blood. The source is a woman in her seventies with COVID-19, enrolled during active disease.

The gene calls are TRBV5-1 and TRBJ2-2; D not certain. The CDR3 spans 14 residues. V lost 0 bases and J 6 bases, leaving 9 bases between the germline ends. From germline, CDR1 is SGHRS and CDR2 YFSETQ. In DNA, the CDR3 is TGCGCCAGCAGCTTGGGATCTACCTCCGGGGAGCTGTTTTTT. Translating it yields CASSLGSTSGELFF.

V gene TRBV28 combines with J gene TRBJ1-5; TRBD1 might be the D (6 bases). Germline CDR1 reads MDHEN; CDR2 reads SYDVKM. The CDR3 is made up of 16 amino acids. The V and J ends lost 7 bases and 4 bases respectively, with 20 bases between them. The CDR3 nucleotides are TGTGCCAGCATGAAGGGGGGGCCGATCAGAAATCAGCCCCAGCATTTT. Translating it yields CASMKGGPIRNQPQHF.

This clone has a handful of counts. J is TRBJ2-7 and V is TRBV28; 8 positions agree with TRBD1. Germline CDR1 and CDR2: MDHEN and SYDVKM. The V and J ends lost 5 bases and 6 bases, in that order; junction bases with no gene match: 6. The CDR3 extends over 13 amino acids. The CDR3 sequence: CASSLGQGREQYF. The CDR3 nucleotides are TGTGCCAGCAGTCTCGGACAGGGTCGCGAGCAGTACTTC.

The chain recombines TRBV7-2 with TRBJ1-5, with a possible D match to TRBD1 (6 bases). The CDR3 is made up of 14 amino acids. The V end was cut by 3 bases, the J end by 7 bases, with 13 bases between. CDR1 and CDR2 from the germline V gene are SGHTA and FQGNSA. The CDR3 nucleotides read TGTGCCAGCAGCTTCGAGGGGGGGCACCAGCCCCAGCATTTT. Its protein product is CASSFEGGHQPQHF.

This clone was seen a single time. The chain uses TRBV7-9 and TRBJ2-5; D unresolved. V dropped 2 bases and J dropped 5 bases, with 3 bases sitting between them. Germline CDR1 is SEHNR and CDR2 is FQNEAQ (reference sequence). CDR3 length equals 11 residues. This CDR3 is CASSLLETQYF. As DNA, the CDR3 is TGTGCCAGCAGCTTACTCGAGACCCAGTACTTC. Together with reference TRBV7-9 and TRBJ2-5, the CDR3 gives the full variable domain: DTGVSQNPRHKITKRGQNVTFRCDPISEHNRLYWYRQTLGQGPEFLTYFQNEAQLEKSRLLSDRFSAERPKGSFSTLEIQRTEQGDSAMYLCASSLLETQYFGPGTRLLVL.

This chain links TRBV10-3 with TRBJ2-7; D is unresolved. Trimming took 5 bases from V and 0 from J, leaving 8 bases between them. The CDR3 is 13 amino acids. Germline CDR1 ENHRY, CDR2 SYGVKD. Written as DNA, the CDR3 is TGTGCCATCAGTTCCGCGAGCTCCTACGAGCAGTACTTC. Translation gives CAISSASSYEQYF.

As regards this clone: Other nucleotide sequences in the sample specify the same CDR3. V gene TRBV7-2 combines with J gene TRBJ2-5, with 11 bases matching TRBD2. The CDR3 has 16 residues. Germline CDR1 and CDR2: SGHTA and FQGNSA. J gave up 1 base and V 0 bases, and 1 base lay outside the gene matches. The CDR3, as DNA: TGTGCCAGCAGCTTAGCTGGGACTAGCGGCCAAGAGACCCAGTACTTC. Residues: CASSLAGTSGQETQYF.

The chain joins TRBV10-3 to TRBJ2-7, with a weak D call TRBD1 (6 bases). The germline gives CDR1 ENHRY, CDR2 SYGVKD. The CDR3 contains 14 residues. The ends were cut back, 4 bases at V and 0 bases at J, with 10 bases in the middle. The CDR3 DNA is TGTGCCATCAGTGTGCAGGGGAGCTCCTACGAGCAGTACTTC. This sequence encodes CAISVQGSSYEQYF.

This chain uses TRBV19 with TRBJ1-2, with 10 positions matching TRBD1. Unmatched junction bases numbered 1, after V lost 8 bases and J lost 7 bases. Germline loops: CDR1 LNHDA, CDR2 SQIVND (reference sequence). The CDR3 totals 11 residues. For the CDR3, the DNA is TGTGCCAGTCGACAGGGGGCTGGCTACACCTTC. Its protein is CASRQGAGYTF.

This clone was seen only once. J is TRBJ1-5 and V is TRBV6-2 or TRBV6-3; TRBD1 matches 7 bases. Trimming removed 4 bases from V and 0 bases from J; junction bases left unmatched: 6. CDR3 length equals 16 residues. Germline assignment: CDR1 MNHEY and CDR2 SVGEGT. CDR3 in DNA: TGTGCCAGCAGTTTGGGGACAGTGAGTAGCAATCAGCCCCAGCATTTT. Its translation is CASSLGTVSSNQPQHF.

This sequence joins TRBV28 and TRBJ1-1; tentatively, D is TRBD1 (6 bases). Per germline, CDR1 MDHEN and CDR2 SYDVKM. Trimming shortened V by 2 bases and J by 2 bases, and 15 bases separated the two germline ends. This CDR3 is built from 16 residues. The CDR3 coding sequence is TGTGCCAGCAGTTTAATGGGCAGGGGCGAAAACACTGAAGCTTTCTTT. Its translation is CASSLMGRGENTEAFF. The full variable domain, its missing parts supplied by reference TRBV28 and TRBJ1-1, is DVKVTQSSRYLVKRTGEKVFLECVQDMDHENMFWYRQDPGLGLRLIYFSYDVKMKEKGDIPEGYSVSREKKERFSLILESASTNQTSMYLCASSLMGRGENTEAFFGQGTRLTVV.

This chain uses TRBV2 with TRBJ2-2; TRBD1 matches 7 bases. Trimming cost V 7 bases and J 6 bases; bases outside gene matches: 8. This CDR3 is built from 14 residues. In germline, CDR1 is SNHLY, CDR2 FYNNEI. The CDR3 is CASKVQGIPGELFF. Here the CDR3 DNA reads TGTGCCAGCAAGGTACAGGGGATCCCCGGGGAGCTGTTTTTT.

This clone showed up just a few times. V is TRBV15 and J is TRBJ1-1; the D is unclear. With 3 bases removed from V and 2 bases from J, the gap between germline ends came to 7 bases. The CDR3 runs 13 residues. Germline CDR1 reads LNHNV; CDR2 reads YYDKDF (reference sequence). The CDR3 region is CATSRRVNTEAFF. CDR3 nucleotide sequence: TGTGCCACCAGCAGGCGGGTTAACACTGAAGCTTTCTTT.

The rearrangement joins TRBV3-1 (or the pseudogene TRBV3-2) to TRBJ2-5; possibly TRBD1 for D (5 bases). Germline V lookup: CDR1 LGHDT, CDR2 YNNKEL (reference sequence). V was shortened by 4 bases and J by 5 bases, with 17 bases between the two germline ends. The CDR3 covers 15 residues. The CDR3 reads CASSRSGIRSETQYF. The CDR3 DNA reads TGTGCCAGCAGCCGATCAGGGATTAGGTCGGAGACCCAGTACTTC.

This chain joins TRBV28 and TRBJ2-3; 8 bases align to TRBD2. The germline gives CDR1 MDHEN, CDR2 SYDVKM. This CDR3 region has 16 residues. Trimming cost V 6 bases and J 4 bases; bases outside gene matches: 12. The CDR3 region has the DNA TGTGCCAGCAGCTCAATTATAGCGGGATTACCAGATACGCAGTATTTT. Translating gives CASSSIIAGLPDTQYF.

J is TRBJ2-5 and V is TRBV7-3; a weak D match, TRBD2 (5 bases). The V gene's germline CDR1 is SGHTA and CDR2 FQGTGA. The CDR3 runs to 15 residues. Trimming pared 5 bases from V and 1 base from J, leaving 14 bases between. This CDR3 reads CASSISGLSQETQYF. The CDR3 region has the DNA TGTGCCAGCAGCATAAGCGGCCTCTCCCAAGAGACCCAGTACTTC.

The V gene is TRBV4-3, the J gene TRBJ2-1; 13 nucleotides match TRBD2. J gave up 7 bases and V 5 bases, and 5 bases lay outside the gene matches. The germline gives CDR1 LGHNA, CDR2 YSLEER. There are 15 residues in the CDR3. CDR3 bases: TGCGCCAGCAGCAAAAGGACTAGCGGGAGTAATGAGCAGTTCTTC. This codes for CASSKRTSGSNEQFF.

Note on this clone: The sample has other DNA sequences that encode this CDR3 too. The rearrangement joins TRBV27 to TRBJ2-1, with 11 bases fitting TRBD2. Trimming cost V 5 bases and J 3 bases; bases outside gene matches: 3. Germline loops: CDR1 MNHEY, CDR2 SMNVEV (reference sequence). The CDR3 length is 15 residues. CDR3: CASSPGTSGYNEQFF. CDR3 in DNA: TGTGCCAGCAGTCCGGGGACTAGCGGCTACAATGAGCAGTTCTTC.

The V gene is TRBV24-1, the J gene TRBJ1-5; the D gene is possibly TRBD1 (5 bases). The CDR3 length is 14 residues. Trimming left V 5 bases short and J 5 bases short, with 12 bases between. The V gene's germline CDR1 is KGHDR and CDR2 SFDVKD. CDR3 protein: CATSARGGDQPQHF. CDR3 DNA: TGTGCCACCAGTGCCCGGGGGGGAGATCAGCCCCAGCATTTT.

This chain connects TRBV11-3 to TRBJ2-1, with 8 bases that match TRBD1. The germline CDR1 and CDR2 sequences are SGHNT and YENEEA. The ends lost 5 bases at V and 2 bases at J; junction bases unmatched: 5. The CDR3 runs 15 residues. The CDR3 loop reads CASSIRTGPYNEQFF. The CDR3 nucleotides read TGTGCCAGCAGCATCCGGACAGGGCCCTACAATGAGCAGTTCTTC.

Only one count was recorded for this clone. This chain links TRBV2 with TRBJ2-2; D is unresolved. CDR1 and CDR2 from the germline V gene are SNHLY and FYNNEI. The CDR3 is 13 amino acids. Trimming shortened V by 1 base and J by 6 bases, and 6 bases separated the two germline ends. DNA of the CDR3: TGTGCCAGCAGTGAAGTAGATTCCGGGGAGCTGTTTTTT. It encodes CASSEVDSGELFF.

The J gene is TRBJ1-2, the V gene TRBV12-3 or TRBV12-4, with 8 bases matching TRBD1. The CDR3 is 13 amino acids. Trimming took 1 base from V and 7 from J; bases not matched to a gene: 2. CDR3 in amino acids: CASSLGTGIGYTF. The CDR3 coding sequence is TGTGCCAGCAGTTTAGGGACAGGGATTGGCTACACCTTC.

This clone was counted a single time. This sequence joins TRBV2 and TRBJ1-2, with D possibly being TRBD1 (6 bases). The CDR3 runs 15 residues. The V end lost 6 bases, the J end lost 3 bases, and 17 bases lay between the germline ends. CDR1 and CDR2 from the germline V gene are SNHLY and FYNNEI. The CDR3 reads CASRLQGSVDYGYTF. In nucleotides, the CDR3 is TGTGCCAGCAGGCTACAGGGTTCAGTAGACTATGGCTACACCTTC.

The chain joins TRBV2 to TRBJ2-3; D remains ambiguous. Trimming pared 2 bases from V and 2 bases from J, leaving 14 bases between. Per the germline V gene, CDR1 is SNHLY and CDR2 is FYNNEI. The length of the CDR3 is 16 residues. The CDR3 nucleotides are TGTGCCAGCAGTGAATATGGGCAGGAAACCACAGATACGCAGTATTTT. It is translated as CASSEYGQETTDTQYF.

This clone was recorded a few times. The CDR3 nucleotides read TGCAGCGTTGAAGATGGCAGGGGAACCTTTAGCTATGGCTACACCTTC. It translates to CSVEDGRGTFSYGYTF. This sequence joins TRBV29-1 and TRBJ1-2, with D possibly matching TRBD1 (6 bases). In germline, CDR1 is SQVTM, CDR2 ANQGSEA. V lost 0 bases and J 4 bases, leaving 18 bases between the germline ends. This CDR3 region has 16 residues.